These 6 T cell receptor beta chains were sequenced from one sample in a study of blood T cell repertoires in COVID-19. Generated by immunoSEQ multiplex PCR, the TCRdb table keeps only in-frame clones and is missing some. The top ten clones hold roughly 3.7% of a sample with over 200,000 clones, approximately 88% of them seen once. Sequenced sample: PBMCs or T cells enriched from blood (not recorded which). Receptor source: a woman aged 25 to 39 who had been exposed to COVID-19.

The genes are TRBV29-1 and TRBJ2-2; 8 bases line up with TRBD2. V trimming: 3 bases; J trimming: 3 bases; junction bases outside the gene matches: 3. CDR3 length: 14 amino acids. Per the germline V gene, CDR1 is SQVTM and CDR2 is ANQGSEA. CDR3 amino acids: CSVDNGRDTGELFF. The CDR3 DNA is TGCAGCGTTGACAACGGGAGGGACACCGGGGAGCTGTTTTTT.

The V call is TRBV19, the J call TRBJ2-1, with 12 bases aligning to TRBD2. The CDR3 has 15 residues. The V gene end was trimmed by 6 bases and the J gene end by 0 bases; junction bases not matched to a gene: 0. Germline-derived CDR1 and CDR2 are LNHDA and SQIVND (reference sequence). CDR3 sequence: CASRGLAGSYNEQFF. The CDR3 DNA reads TGTGCCAGTAGGGGACTAGCGGGCTCCTACAATGAGCAGTTCTTC.

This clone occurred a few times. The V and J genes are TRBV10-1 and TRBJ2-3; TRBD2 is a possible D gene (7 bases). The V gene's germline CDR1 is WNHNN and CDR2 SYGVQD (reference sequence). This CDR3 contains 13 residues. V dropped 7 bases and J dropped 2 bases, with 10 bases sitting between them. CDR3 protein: CASMAGATDTQYF. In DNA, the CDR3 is TGCGCCAGCATGGCGGGGGCCACAGATACGCAGTATTTT.

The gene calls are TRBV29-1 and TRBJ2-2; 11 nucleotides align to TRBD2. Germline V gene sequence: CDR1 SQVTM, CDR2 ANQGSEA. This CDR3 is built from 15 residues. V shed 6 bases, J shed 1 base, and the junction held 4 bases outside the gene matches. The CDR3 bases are TGCAGCGTGGGGACTAGCGGCTGGAACACCGGGGAGCTGTTTTTT. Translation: CSVGTSGWNTGELFF.

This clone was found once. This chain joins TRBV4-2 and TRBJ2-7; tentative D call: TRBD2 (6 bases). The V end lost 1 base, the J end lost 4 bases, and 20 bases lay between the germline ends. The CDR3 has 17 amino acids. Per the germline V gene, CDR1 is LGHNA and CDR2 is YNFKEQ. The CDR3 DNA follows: TGTGCCAGCAGCCAAGGACTAGACCATGATTTCGATTACGAGCAGTACTTC. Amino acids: CASSQGLDHDFDYEQYF.

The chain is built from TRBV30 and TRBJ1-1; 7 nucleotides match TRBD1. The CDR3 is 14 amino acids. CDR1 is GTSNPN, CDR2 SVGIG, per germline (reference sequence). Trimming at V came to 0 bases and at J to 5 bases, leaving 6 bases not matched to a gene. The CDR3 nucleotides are TGTGCCTGGAGTGTACTCCCCAGGGGGACTGAAGCTTTCTTT. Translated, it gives CAWSVLPRGTEAFF. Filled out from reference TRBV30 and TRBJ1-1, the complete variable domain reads SQTIHQWPATLVQPVGSPLSLECTVEGTSNPNLYWYRQAAGRGLQLLFYSVGIGQISSEVPQNLSASRPQDRQFILSSKKLLLSDSGFYLCAWSVLPRGTEAFFGQGTRLTVV.